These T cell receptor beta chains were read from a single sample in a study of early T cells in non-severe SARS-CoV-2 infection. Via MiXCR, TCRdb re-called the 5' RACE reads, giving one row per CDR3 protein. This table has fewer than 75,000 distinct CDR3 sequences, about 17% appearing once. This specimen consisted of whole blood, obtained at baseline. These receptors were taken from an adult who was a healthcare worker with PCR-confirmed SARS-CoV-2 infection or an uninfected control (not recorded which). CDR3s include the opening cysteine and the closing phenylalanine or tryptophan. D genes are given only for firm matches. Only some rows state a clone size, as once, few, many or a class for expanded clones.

DNA: TGTGCCAGCAGTCCTCCCTCCGCCGGGGAGCTGTTTTTT; CDR3: CASSPPSAGELFF; V: TRBV28; J: TRBJ2-2; length: 13; D: -; size: -
DNA: TGTGCCAGCAGTTTAGGCGGGGGGGATAATGAGCAGTTCTTC; CDR3: CASSLGGGDNEQFF; V: TRBV12-3/TRBV12-4; J: TRBJ2-1; length: 14; D: TRBD2; size: few
DNA: TGTGCCAGCAGCTTAAAGGTCGGACAGGGCACAGATACGCAGTATTTT; CDR3: CASSLKVGQGTDTQYF; V: TRBV11-2; J: TRBJ2-3; length: 16; D: TRBD1; size: -
DNA: TGCAGTGCTATCAGGGCAGGGGGCGATGAGCAGTTCTTC; CDR3: CSAIRAGGDEQFF; V: TRBV20-1; J: TRBJ2-1; length: 13; D: TRBD1; size: few
DNA: TGCAGTGCCAGTTACGGGACTTTCCAAAACATTCAGTACTTC; CDR3: CSASYGTFQNIQYF; V: TRBV20-1; J: TRBJ2-4; length: 14; D: -; size: -
DNA: TGCGCCAGCAGTGAGTCGCTCACGAGACAATGGAACATTCAGTACTTC; CDR3: CASSESLTRQWNIQYF; V: TRBV10-2; J: TRBJ2-4; length: 16; D: -; size: few
DNA: TGCAGTGCTGAGACAGGGATTGGAACTGAAGCTTTCTTT; CDR3: CSAETGIGTEAFF; V: TRBV20-1; J: TRBJ1-1; length: 13; D: TRBD1; size: -
DNA: TGCAGCGGTGCCCGGGACAGTAATTCACCCCTCCACTTT; CDR3: CSGARDSNSPLHF; V: TRBV29-1; J: TRBJ1-6; length: 13; D: TRBD1; size: -
DNA: TGTGCCAGCAGCTTAGCTTTGAGGGGCGGTGAGCAGTACTTC; CDR3: CASSLALRGGEQYF; V: TRBV7-2; J: TRBJ2-7; length: 14; D: -; size: -
DNA: TGTGCCAGCTCACCGAGTCAGGCTCTCCCTTCGCAGTACTTC; CDR3: CASSPSQALPSQYF; V: TRBV18; J: TRBJ2-7; length: 14; D: -; size: few
DNA: TGCAGCGTGTCGGACAGGGGGCGAACTGAAGCTTTCTTT; CDR3: CSVSDRGRTEAFF; V: TRBV29-1; J: TRBJ1-1; length: 13; D: TRBD1; size: few
DNA: TGTGCCAGCAGGGAACAGGGATACACAGATACGCAGTATTTT; CDR3: CASREQGYTDTQYF; V: TRBV6-6; J: TRBJ2-3; length: 14; D: -; size: -
DNA: TGTGCCAGCAGCTTAGGGGGGCTCGCGCCGAACATTCAGTACTTC; CDR3: CASSLGGLAPNIQYF; V: TRBV7-2; J: TRBJ2-4; length: 15; D: -; size: few
DNA: TGCGCCAGCAGCCAAGATGCACTTCCGAGCACCGGGGAGCTGTTTTTT; CDR3: CASSQDALPSTGELFF; V: TRBV4-3; J: TRBJ2-2; length: 16; D: -; size: -
DNA: TGTGCCAGCAGCCCCACTCCTCATTCTGGGGCCAACGTCCTGACTTTC; CDR3: CASSPTPHSGANVLTF; V: TRBV5-4; J: TRBJ2-6; length: 16; D: -; size: few
DNA: TGCGCCAGCAGTTTCAGTGTAGGCTCTGGCTACACCTTC; CDR3: CASSFSVGSGYTF; V: TRBV5-1; J: TRBJ1-2; length: 13; D: -; size: -
DNA: TGTGCCACCCGTGGGGGTATCCACGAGCAGTACTTC; CDR3: CATRGGIHEQYF; V: TRBV6-2/TRBV6-3; J: TRBJ2-7; length: 12; D: -; size: many
DNA: TGTGCCAGCAGACAAACAGGGGGCAGGGCTGAAGCTTTCTTT; CDR3: CASRQTGGRAEAFF; V: TRBV27; J: TRBJ1-1; length: 14; D: TRBD1; size: -
DNA: TGTGCCTGGAGTGCCCGGGTGAGCGAAGCTTTCTTT; CDR3: CAWSARVSEAFF; V: TRBV30; J: TRBJ1-1; length: 12; D: -; size: few
DNA: TGTGCCAGCAGAGCTCTAGCGATAGAGACCCAGTACTTC; CDR3: CASRALAIETQYF; V: TRBV7-2; J: TRBJ2-5; length: 13; D: -; size: few
DNA: TGCAGTGCTAGTCAACCCGGGACAGGGGTTGAAAAACTGTTTTTT; CDR3: CSASQPGTGVEKLFF; V: TRBV20-1; J: TRBJ1-4; length: 15; D: TRBD1; size: -
DNA: TGTGCCAGCAGCTTCACGGGGGACACCGGGGAGCTGTTTTTT; CDR3: CASSFTGDTGELFF; V: TRBV7-6; J: TRBJ2-2; length: 14; D: -; size: many
DNA: TGTGCCAGCAGCACGAGGGGTCAGGAGACCCAGTACTTC; CDR3: CASSTRGQETQYF; V: TRBV7-9; J: TRBJ2-5; length: 13; D: -; size: -
DNA: TGCGCCAGCAGCTTGTGGGGCGGTTCTAACTATGGCTACACCTTC; CDR3: CASSLWGGSNYGYTF; V: TRBV5-1; J: TRBJ1-2; length: 15; D: -; size: many
DNA: TGTGCCAGCAGTTTTGCGGGGACAGGGGGTTTCTACGAGCAGTACTTC; CDR3: CASSFAGTGGFYEQYF; V: TRBV28; J: TRBJ2-7; length: 16; D: TRBD1; size: -
DNA: TGTGCCACCAGGGACAGTCTAACCCACGAGCAGTACTTC; CDR3: CATRDSLTHEQYF; V: TRBV6-2/TRBV6-3; J: TRBJ2-7; length: 13; D: TRBD1; size: -
DNA: TGTGCCAGCAGCCCCCCCGGCAGGTCCTGCGAGCAGTACTTC; CDR3: CASSPPGRSCEQYF; V: TRBV14; J: TRBJ2-7; length: 14; D: -; size: -
DNA: TGTGCCAGCAGCCAAGATCGGGGACCCCTTAACACCGGGGAGCTGTTTTTT; CDR3: CASSQDRGPLNTGELFF; V: TRBV3-1; J: TRBJ2-2; length: 17; D: -; size: many
DNA: TGTGCCAGCAGTCTCGCCGGTGGACCCGGTTCTTTGGCTGGGGCCAACGTCCTGACTTTC; CDR3: CASSLAGGPGSLAGANVLTF; V: TRBV27; J: TRBJ2-6; length: 20; D: -; size: -
DNA: TGCGCCAGCAGCACCCTAGCGGGAGACCCCTACGAGCAGTACTTC; CDR3: CASSTLAGDPYEQYF; V: TRBV5-1; J: TRBJ2-7; length: 15; D: TRBD2; size: -
DNA: TGCGCCAGCAGCTCCAGGACAGGGGATCGTGGCTACACCTTC; CDR3: CASSSRTGDRGYTF; V: TRBV5-1; J: TRBJ1-2; length: 14; D: TRBD1; size: -
DNA: TGTGCCAGTAGTGCGGGGGGCAGATCACCCCTCCACTTT; CDR3: CASSAGGRSPLHF; V: TRBV19; J: TRBJ1-6; length: 13; D: -; size: -
DNA: TGTGCCAGCAGTCCCGACAGCGGCACTGAAGCTTTCTTT; CDR3: CASSPDSGTEAFF; V: TRBV25-1; J: TRBJ1-1; length: 13; D: -; size: many
DNA: TGTGCCAGCAGCCGTAATCGACCATCCGACGCCATAGGGTACGAGCAGTACTTC; CDR3: CASSRNRPSDAIGYEQYF; V: TRBV7-8; J: TRBJ2-7; length: 18; D: -; size: few
DNA: TGTGCCAGCAGCCGGAACAGGGGGCAAGAGACCCAGTACTTC; CDR3: CASSRNRGQETQYF; V: TRBV14; J: TRBJ2-5; length: 14; D: TRBD1; size: few